The 2 T cell receptor beta chains below all came from one sample that was sequenced in a study of CD8 T cells in ankylosing spondylitis. General study points: Within ankylosing spondylitis blood, a TCR beta motif made up of seven or eight highly homologous variants appeared to be characteristic.

MiXCR was run by TCRdb on the 5' RACE reads, yielding one entry per CDR3 protein. In the table there are approximately 440,000 distinct CDR3 sequences, roughly 15% of which are singletons. Their target antigens are unknown. Input material: blood, either unsorted or a sorted T cell fraction (not recorded which). The receptors were gathered from a male donor with ankylosing spondylitis.

This clonotype was detected a few times. This sequence joins TRBV27 and TRBJ2-1; 10 bases are a match to TRBD2. This CDR3 contains 15 residues. V was pared by 4 bases and J by 7 bases, with 7 bases of the junction left unmatched. Germline CDR1 MNHEY, CDR2 SMNVEV (reference sequence). The chain's CDR3 is CASSSSGRARNEQFF. CDR3 nucleotide sequence: TGTGCCAGCAGTTCGAGCGGGAGGGCCAGGAATGAGCAGTTCTTC.

This rearrangement joins TRBV20-1 to TRBJ1-3; 7 bases map to TRBD1. Per the germline V gene, CDR1 is DFQATT and CDR2 is SNEGSKA (reference sequence). The CDR3 contains 17 residues. V lost 4 bases, J lost 0 bases, and 12 bases stayed unmatched. The CDR3 DNA reads as TGCAGTGCTAAGACAGGGTACGGATGGGGCTCTGGAAACACCATATATTTT. It encodes CSAKTGYGWGSGNTIYF.